This T cell receptor (beta chain) originates from a study of blood T cell repertoires in COVID-19 (dated by TCRdb to the early 2020s). For context, the study as a whole: Samples from collaborators originated in the United States, Italy and Spain and spanned both the acute and convalescent phases of COVID-19. The prospective study material was composed of cDNA or gDNA derived from T cells, B-cell-depleted T cells, or PBMCs. Subjects who had been exposed to COVID-19, were actively infected with it, or had recovered from it provided the deeply sampled blood TCRbeta repertoires that made up the dataset. The repertoires were released in a freely available public database intended as a resource for research on the immune response to SARS-CoV-2. The samples were drawn from the first 160 participants of the ongoing ImmuneRACE study and from some 1,300 subjects provided by 6 global collaborators. The sample metadata nearly always contained a de-identified subject ID, COVID-19 status, age in years and sex. Where available, HLA class I and class II types were obtained from metadata supplied by the sample provider rather than from assay-based typing.

Overall study results and their limits: How much clinical and demographic metadata was included differed by source and by participant, and the metadata was provided uncurated.

TCRbeta CDR3 regions were amplified from genomic DNA by means of the immunoSEQ Assay, a bias-controlled multiplex PCR. The original methods were these. The number of nucleated cells in each sample was estimated by amplification of reference gene primers within the assay. Sequence reads were collapsed and filtered to measure the absolute abundance of every unique TCRbeta CDR3 rearrangement. For each sample, productive Simpson clonality was calculated as the square root of Simpson's diversity index across productive rearrangements. Entries here come from immuneACCESS through TCRdb and include only in-frame sequences with V and J called. Some clones fail to appear in such tables; in the studies checked, an unresolved V gene covers under half of the shortfall, and the cause of the remainder is unknown. V, J and clone size were drawn from that table, and D and trimming were deduced from the DNA. The sample profile shows tens of thousands of clones; around nine tenths of them were found once. About 4% of the sample is held by the ten biggest clonotypes.

The germline V end is reduced by 6 bases and the J end by 7 bases; junction bases left unmatched: 11. Including the terminal cysteine and phenylalanine, the CDR3 comprises 14 residues. Of the read, only the CDR3 DNA is kept; its 42 bases are in frame from base 1. Reading the germline V gene gives CDR1 MNHEY and CDR2 SVGAGI. Collaborating institutions collected whole blood in K2EDTA tubes following their own protocols. For TCRbeta analysis, collaborator samples were shipped as frozen whole blood, as isolated PBMCs, or as DNA extracted from either sample type. In the case of this clone: What antigen it recognizes has not been identified. Base qualities are not at hand, and no much larger clone is one base apart.

This chain joins TRBV6-5 to TRBJ2-7, with TRBD1 matching 8 junction bases. The clonotype comes from an older man with acute or convalescent COVID-19. The sample was peripheral blood. CDR3 reads: CASSFRTGSREQYF. The bases are TGTGCCAGCAGCTTCCGGACAGGGTCCAGGGAGCAGTACTTC.